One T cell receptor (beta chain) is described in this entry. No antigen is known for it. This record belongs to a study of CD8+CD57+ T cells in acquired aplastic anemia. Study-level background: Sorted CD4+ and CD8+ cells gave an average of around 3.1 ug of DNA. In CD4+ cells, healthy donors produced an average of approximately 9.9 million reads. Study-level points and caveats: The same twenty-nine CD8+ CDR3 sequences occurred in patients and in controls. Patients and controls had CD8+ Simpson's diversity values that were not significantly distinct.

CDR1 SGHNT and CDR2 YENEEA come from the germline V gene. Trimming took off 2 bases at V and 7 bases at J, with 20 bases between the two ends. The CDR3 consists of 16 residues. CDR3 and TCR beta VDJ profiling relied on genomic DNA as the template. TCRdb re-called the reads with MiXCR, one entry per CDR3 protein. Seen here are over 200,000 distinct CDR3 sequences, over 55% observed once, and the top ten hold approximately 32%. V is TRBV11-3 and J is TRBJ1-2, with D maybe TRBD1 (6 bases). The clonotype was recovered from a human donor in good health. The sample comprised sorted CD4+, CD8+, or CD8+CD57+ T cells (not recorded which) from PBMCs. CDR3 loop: CASSLFPEGGAAGYTF. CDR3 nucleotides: TGTGCCAGCAGCTTATTCCCAGAGGGGGGGGCAGCTGGCTACACCTTC.